A selection of T cell receptor beta chains follows, all from one sample in a study of T cell repertoires in cytomegalovirus infection. These receptors' targets are unknown. TCRdb recomputed calls from the reads with MiXCR, one row per CDR3 protein. The sample holds 550,000 to 850,000 distinct CDR3 sequences, roughly 36% seen once. The material sequenced was cultured PBMCs, taken from culture after CMV antigen stimulation. The receptor source for this set is a human donor in good health (CMV status not recorded). Some clones in this sample may be carry-over from other donors' samples. CDR3s include the opening cysteine and the closing phenylalanine or tryptophan. A D gene is named only where the DNA matches it firmly. Some rows mark clone size as missing; the rest say once, few, many or name a class of expanded clone.

CDR3 length: 17
clone size: .
V gene: TRBV11-2
J gene: TRBJ1-5
D gene: .
CDR3 DNA: TGTGCCAGCAGCCGGGAGGGGTGGGAGTATAGCAATCAGCCCCAGCATTTT
CDR3 protein: CASSREGWEYSNQPQHF

CDR3 length: 14
clone size: few
V gene: TRBV11-2
J gene: TRBJ1-1
D gene: TRBD1
CDR3 DNA: TGTGCCAGCAGCCCTACCAGGGGGCGTCTGGAAGCTTTCTTT
CDR3 protein: CASSPTRGRLEAFF

CDR3 length: 11
clone size: .
V gene: TRBV19
J gene: TRBJ2-7
D gene: .
CDR3 DNA: TGTGCCTCGGGCAGCCCCTACGAGCAGTACTTC
CDR3 protein: CASGSPYEQYF

CDR3 length: 13
clone size: .
V gene: TRBV6-6
J gene: TRBJ1-3
D gene: .
CDR3 DNA: TGTGCCAGCAACGAGGTCCTCGGAAACACCATATATTTT
CDR3 protein: CASNEVLGNTIYF

CDR3 length: 16
clone size: .
V gene: TRBV7-2
J gene: TRBJ2-2
D gene: TRBD2
CDR3 DNA: TGTGCCAGCAGCCCCCCCGGGGGGGCCGTCACCGGGGAGCTGTTTTTT
CDR3 protein: CASSPPGGAVTGELFF

CDR3 length: 15
clone size: .
V gene: TRBV6-1
J gene: TRBJ2-3
D gene: TRBD1
CDR3 DNA: TGTGCCAGCAATATACAGGGGGCGATCACAGATACGCAGTATTTT
CDR3 protein: CASNIQGAITDTQYF

CDR3 length: 18
clone size: few
V gene: TRBV4-3
J gene: TRBJ2-1
D gene: .
CDR3 DNA: TGCGCCAGCAGCCAAGCCCCCTCAGCGGCAAAGACGTACAATGAGCAGTTCTTC
CDR3 protein: CASSQAPSAAKTYNEQFF

CDR3 length: 11
clone size: few
V gene: TRBV7-9
J gene: TRBJ2-7
D gene: .
CDR3 DNA: TGTGCCAGCAGCTTCCAGGACGAGCAGTACTTC
CDR3 protein: CASSFQDEQYF

CDR3 length: 17
clone size: .
V gene: TRBV19
J gene: TRBJ2-1
D gene: TRBD2
CDR3 DNA: TGTGCCAGTAGTATCATAGCGGGAGGCACCGCCTACAATGAGCAGTTCTTC
CDR3 protein: CASSIIAGGTAYNEQFF

CDR3 length: 13
clone size: .
V gene: TRBV20-1
J gene: TRBJ2-7
D gene: .
CDR3 DNA: TGCAGTGCTAGAGGTTTAGAGGACTACGAGCAGTACTTC
CDR3 protein: CSARGLEDYEQYF

CDR3 length: 14
clone size: .
V gene: TRBV10-3
J gene: TRBJ2-1
D gene: .
CDR3 DNA: TGTGCCATCAGTGAGACAGGCGACTACAATGAGCAGTTCTTC
CDR3 protein: CAISETGDYNEQFF

CDR3 length: 14
clone size: .
V gene: TRBV10-3
J gene: TRBJ1-5
D gene: .
CDR3 DNA: TGTGCCACCCCCCAGCATTATAGCAATCAGCCCCAGCATTTT
CDR3 protein: CATPQHYSNQPQHF

CDR3 length: 16
clone size: few
V gene: TRBV27
J gene: TRBJ2-5
D gene: TRBD2
CDR3 DNA: TGTGCCAGCAGTTCCCCTGGCGGGGGGGGACAAGAGACCCAGTACTTC
CDR3 protein: CASSSPGGGGQETQYF

CDR3 length: 14
clone size: .
V gene: TRBV4-1
J gene: TRBJ1-2
D gene: .
CDR3 DNA: TGCGCCAGCAGCCAAGTTGGGGAGATATATGGCTACACCTTC
CDR3 protein: CASSQVGEIYGYTF

CDR3 length: 18
clone size: few
V gene: TRBV7-6
J gene: TRBJ2-3
D gene: TRBD2
CDR3 DNA: TGTGCCAGCAGCTGGGCAGCGGGGGTGGTTAGTATTACAGATACGCAGTATTTT
CDR3 protein: CASSWAAGVVSITDTQYF

CDR3 length: 14
clone size: .
V gene: TRBV7-2
J gene: TRBJ2-3
D gene: .
CDR3 DNA: TGTGCCAGCAGCTACAACAGGGGCACAGATACGCAGTATTTT
CDR3 protein: CASSYNRGTDTQYF

CDR3 length: 14
clone size: .
V gene: TRBV20-1
J gene: TRBJ1-2
D gene: .
CDR3 DNA: TGCAGTGCTAGTTTTTTGGGGGAGTCAGGGAGCTACACCTTC
CDR3 protein: CSASFLGESGSYTF